Sequencing of this T cell receptor beta chain was carried out in a study of blood T cell repertoires in COVID-19. Study background: Sources were T cells, B-cell-depleted T cells, or PBMCs; the material itself was cDNA or gDNA.

In the original workflow: For nucleated cells, counts were estimated from reference gene primer amplification. Here immunoSEQ multiplex PCR was the method, and the copy in TCRdb shows in-frame clones only, minus some. V and J calls and clone size are given by that table; D and trimming were obtained from the DNA. Of more than 250,000 clones detected, 65% to 90% appear once; the ten largest clones hold approximately 5.1%. Per the germline V gene, CDR1 is LNHDA and CDR2 is SQIVND (reference sequence). CDR3 length equals 12 residues. The ends were cut back, 8 bases at V and 1 base at J, with 8 bases in the middle.

Specimen: peripheral blood. The TCR was taken from a man aged 50 to 59 with active or convalescent COVID-19. V usage is TRBV19 and J usage is TRBJ1-1; the D is unclear. CDR3 region: CASYNTNTEAFF. CDR3 coding DNA: TGTGCCAGTTATAACACGAACACTGAAGCTTTCTTT.